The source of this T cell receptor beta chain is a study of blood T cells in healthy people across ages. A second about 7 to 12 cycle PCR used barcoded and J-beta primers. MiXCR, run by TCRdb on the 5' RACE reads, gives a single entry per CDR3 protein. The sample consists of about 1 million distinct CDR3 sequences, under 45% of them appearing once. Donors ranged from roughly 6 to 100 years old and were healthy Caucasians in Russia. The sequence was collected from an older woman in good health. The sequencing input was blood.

CDR3 residues: CASSYGTSGRPSYEQYF. For the CDR3, the DNA is TGTGCCAGCAGTTACGGGACTAGCGGGAGGCCCTCCTACGAGCAGTACTTC. The chain couples TRBV6-6 to TRBJ2-7; 15 bases align to TRBD2. The V segment lost 2 bases and the J segment 0 bases; nucleotides outside the gene matches: 2. CDR3 length: 17 residues. Germline lookup yields CDR1 MNHNY and CDR2 SVGAGI (reference sequence).